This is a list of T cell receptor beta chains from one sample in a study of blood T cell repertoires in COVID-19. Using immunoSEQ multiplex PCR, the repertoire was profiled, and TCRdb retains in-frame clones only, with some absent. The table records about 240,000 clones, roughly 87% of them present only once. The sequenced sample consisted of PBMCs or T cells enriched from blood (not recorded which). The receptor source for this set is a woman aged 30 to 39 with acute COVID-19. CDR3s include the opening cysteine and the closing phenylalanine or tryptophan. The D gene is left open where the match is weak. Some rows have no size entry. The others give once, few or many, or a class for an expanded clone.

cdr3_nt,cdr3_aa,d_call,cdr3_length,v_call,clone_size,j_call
TGTGCCAGCAGCCCGGTAACAGGGAGAAATGGCTACACCTTC,CASSPVTGRNGYTF,-,14,TRBV5-6,-,TRBJ1-2
TGTGCCAGCAGTGAAGCGGGGCTAGGTGAAAAACTGTTTTTT,CASSEAGLGEKLFF,-,14,TRBV2,-,TRBJ1-4
TGTGCCAGCAGTTACTCGGGACAGGGGCTGGAACAGTACTTC,CASSYSGQGLEQYF,TRBD1,14,TRBV6-6,-,TRBJ2-7
TGTGCCAGCAGCTGGACAGGCGGGACCTACGAGCAGTACTTC,CASSWTGGTYEQYF,-,14,TRBV7-2,-,TRBJ2-7
TGTGCCAGCAGCTTGGCCCCAGATAATGAGCAGTTCTTC,CASSLAPDNEQFF,-,13,TRBV5-4,-,TRBJ2-1
TGCGCCAGCAGCCAAGATCTGTTCGGGATCCTTACGAATCAGCCCCAGCATTTT,CASSQDLFGILTNQPQHF,-,18,TRBV4-1,-,TRBJ1-5
TGTGCCAGCAGTCCCCTGGGACTCCATGGCTACACCTTC,CASSPLGLHGYTF,-,13,TRBV27,-,TRBJ1-2
TGCGCCAGCAGTCACCGTGCCCGGGACAGGGAGTATGGCTACACCTTC,CASSHRARDREYGYTF,TRBD1,16,TRBV23-1,-,TRBJ1-2
TGTGCCAGCAGCTTAGGACAGGGGGCGCGAGAGCAGTACTTC,CASSLGQGAREQYF,TRBD1,14,TRBV13,-,TRBJ2-7
TGCGCCAGCAGCAAGGGGGCGGGCACTGAAGCTTTCTTT,CASSKGAGTEAFF,TRBD1,13,TRBV4-1,-,TRBJ1-1
TGTGCCACCAAGGACGGACTTAACGAGGAAGCTTTCTTT,CATKDGLNEEAFF,-,13,TRBV24-1,-,TRBJ1-1
TGCGCCAGCAGCTTGGTTCGGGGGAACTATGGCTACACCTTC,CASSLVRGNYGYTF,-,14,TRBV5-1,-,TRBJ1-2
TGCGCCAGCAGCCAAGCGCAGGGCATTCCAGATACGCAGTATTTT,CASSQAQGIPDTQYF,-,15,TRBV4-3,-,TRBJ2-3
TGTGCCAGCACGCCGACCGCGAGGGGGAATACCTATGGCTACACCTTC,CASTPTARGNTYGYTF,-,16,TRBV2,-,TRBJ1-2
TGCGCCAGCAGTGACCCAGGGACAATCGTTGGCTACACCTTC,CASSDPGTIVGYTF,-,14,TRBV10-2,-,TRBJ1-2
TGTGCCAGCACATGGCAGGCCCCTGGCGGGGAGCTGTTTTTT,CASTWQAPGGELFF,-,14,TRBV27,once,TRBJ2-2
TGTGCCAGCAGTTACTTGGGGCGATCCTATGGCTACACCTTC,CASSYLGRSYGYTF,-,14,TRBV6-6,-,TRBJ1-2
TGTGCCAGCAGCCTCTCGGCGGGACAGAGCTCTGGAAACACCATATATTTT,CASSLSAGQSSGNTIYF,TRBD1,17,TRBV9,-,TRBJ1-3
TGTGCTAGTGGTTTTTCCTACGTCTGGAGCAATCAGCCCCAGCATTTT,CASGFSYVWSNQPQHF,-,16,TRBV12-5,-,TRBJ1-5
TGCGCCAGCAGCCAAGCGTTGACAGACGGCTATGGCTACACCTTC,CASSQALTDGYGYTF,-,15,TRBV4-3,-,TRBJ1-2
TGTGCCAGCAGTGAAGCAAAGGGACAGGTCTCTCCCCCATGGTACGAGCAGTACTTC,CASSEAKGQVSPPWYEQYF,TRBD1,19,TRBV6-1,-,TRBJ2-7
TGTGCCAGCAGTCGCCTCGAATTAGGGGGTGCTAATGAAAAACTGTTTTTT,CASSRLELGGANEKLFF,-,17,TRBV6-2/TRBV6-3,-,TRBJ1-4
TGTGCCAGTCTTGACAGGGGGGTTAGCAATCAGCCCCAGCATTTT,CASLDRGVSNQPQHF,TRBD1,15,TRBV19,once,TRBJ1-5
TGTGCCAGCAGTCAAGACAGGCCGCCGGGCGAGCAGTACTTC,CASSQDRPPGEQYF,-,14,TRBV7-2,-,TRBJ2-7
TGTGCCATCAGTGAGAGCGAAAGTACAGATACGCAGTATTTT,CAISESESTDTQYF,-,14,TRBV10-3,-,TRBJ2-3
TGTGCCAGCAGTTTTCTTAGCGGGTATGGCTACACCTTC,CASSFLSGYGYTF,-,13,TRBV12-3/TRBV12-4,-,TRBJ1-2
TGTGCCAGCAGCTTAGGGTCCAGGGGGCTACTCGGCGAGCAGTACTTC,CASSLGSRGLLGEQYF,TRBD1,16,TRBV7-6,-,TRBJ2-7
TGTGCCAGCAGCGCGAGGGACAGGAGTACTGAAGCTTTCTTT,CASSARDRSTEAFF,TRBD1,14,TRBV9,-,TRBJ1-1
TGCGCCAGCAGCCAAGAAGTGGGAGGGCAGTATGATAATTCACCCCTCCACTTT,CASSQEVGGQYDNSPLHF,-,18,TRBV4-3,-,TRBJ1-6
TGTGCCATCAGTGAGTCAGGGGACACCCATGGCTACACCTTC,CAISESGDTHGYTF,-,14,TRBV10-3,few,TRBJ1-2
TGTGCCAGTAGGCCCCGGGACAGGGACACTGAAGCTTTCTTT,CASRPRDRDTEAFF,TRBD1,14,TRBV19,-,TRBJ1-1
TGTGCCAGCAGTATACAGGGTCCCAATCAGCCCCAGCATTTT,CASSIQGPNQPQHF,-,14,TRBV27,-,TRBJ1-5
TGCGCCAGCAGCCAAGATGGTCGAGCCTTCACCGGGGAGCTGTTTTTT,CASSQDGRAFTGELFF,-,16,TRBV4-1,-,TRBJ2-2